This TCR beta chain was sequenced for a study of shared clonotypes between healthy human individuals. Sequencing used immunoSEQ multiplex PCR; TCRdb keeps in-frame clones, though not all of them. Among approximately 2,000,000 clones listed, 92% were seen once. This clone showed up just a few times. Additional DNA sequences in this sample encode the identical CDR3. CDR3 length: 15 amino acids. The V gene's germline CDR1 is SGDLS and CDR2 YYNGEE. Trimming left V 0 bases short and J 3 bases short, with 10 bases between. The chain has TRBV9 and TRBJ2-1, with D possibly being TRBD2 (5 bases). This clonotype originated in a man younger than 30 in good health. Some clones in this sample may be carry-over from other donors' samples. Sequencing was performed on naive CD4+ T cells from PBMCs. Specified subset: CD45RA+ positively selected. The CDR3, as DNA: TGTGCCAGCAGCGTAGTCTCTAGCAGCTACAATGAGCAGTTCTTC. It is translated as CASSVVSSSYNEQFF.